A selection of T cell receptor beta chains follows, all from one sample in a study of blood T cell repertoires in COVID-19. Clones were read by immunoSEQ multiplex PCR, and TCRdb kept only the in-frame ones, dropping some. The table has about 530,000 clones, roughly 91% seen once; the top ten hold about 8%. Sequenced material: peripheral blood. These receptors were taken from a woman aged 50 to 65 with COVID-19, enrolled during active disease. Each CDR3 is given without its conserved first and last residue. A row's size may be missing; if present it is once, few, many or a size class.

abundance: NA
v_gene: TRBV24-1
CDR3aa: AIPPRLVFTSTDTQY

abundance: NA
v_gene: TRBV25-1
CDR3aa: ASSEFLQGGNEQF

abundance: NA
v_gene: TRBV9
CDR3aa: ASSSGQGVEAF

abundance: NA
v_gene: TRBV25-1
CDR3aa: ASSGDSSPQH

abundance: NA
v_gene: TRBV5-6
CDR3aa: ASSWDRVTEAF

abundance: NA
v_gene: TRBV7-2
CDR3aa: ASSSDTSGVTGELF

abundance: NA
v_gene: TRBV9
CDR3aa: ASSVGGRGDYGYT

abundance: NA
v_gene: TRBV7-6
CDR3aa: ASSSTITPGATQY

abundance: NA
v_gene: TRBV30
CDR3aa: AWAVSGANVLT

abundance: NA
v_gene: TRBV27
CDR3aa: ASSLSLGDTQY

abundance: NA
v_gene: TRBV18
CDR3aa: ASSPGQRTDTQY

abundance: NA
v_gene: TRBV12-3/TRBV12-4
CDR3aa: ASSFSEHPRY

abundance: NA
v_gene: TRBV12-5
CDR3aa: ASGLIAGQGYSPLH

abundance: NA
v_gene: TRBV11-2
CDR3aa: ASSLARQPGEQY

abundance: NA
v_gene: TRBV7-2
CDR3aa: ASSSRTSENTDTQY

abundance: NA
v_gene: TRBV11-1
CDR3aa: ASSLQGYEQY

abundance: NA
v_gene: TRBV29-1
CDR3aa: SVEGGSGDTQY

abundance: NA
v_gene: TRBV9
CDR3aa: ASSVGQGEYGYT

abundance: NA
v_gene: TRBV6-4
CDR3aa: ASSARTGVSPLH

abundance: NA
v_gene: TRBV28
CDR3aa: ASGTLAGTYNSPLH

abundance: NA
v_gene: TRBV7-3
CDR3aa: ASSPQEDSARYGYT

abundance: NA
v_gene: TRBV5-4
CDR3aa: ASSLQMAGLPYGYT

abundance: NA
v_gene: TRBV19
CDR3aa: ASSPGAEPQH

abundance: NA
v_gene: TRBV19
CDR3aa: ASAPDRDTEAF

abundance: NA
v_gene: TRBV27
CDR3aa: ASSLFGGGAYEQY

abundance: NA
v_gene: TRBV11-2
CDR3aa: ASSLDLVQPQH

abundance: NA
v_gene: TRBV2
CDR3aa: ANNRVSGKNIQY

abundance: NA
v_gene: TRBV15
CDR3aa: ATSSAGNTIY

abundance: NA
v_gene: TRBV6-5
CDR3aa: ASSSPDRGMQQPQH

abundance: NA
v_gene: TRBV28
CDR3aa: ASSLPGNYEQY

abundance: once
v_gene: TRBV5-1
CDR3aa: ASSPGGGETQY

abundance: NA
v_gene: TRBV9
CDR3aa: ASTYSPGSNYGYT

abundance: NA
v_gene: TRBV10-1
CDR3aa: ASSDTRSYPYEQY

abundance: NA
v_gene: TRBV18
CDR3aa: ASSPRGSGGGTDTQY

abundance: NA
v_gene: TRBV10-3
CDR3aa: AISGGQGRRYT

abundance: once
v_gene: TRBV24-1
CDR3aa: ATSKGFGYT

abundance: NA
v_gene: TRBV30
CDR3aa: AWSVSAGKFTNQPQH